The entry that follows covers one T cell receptor beta chain sequence. The target antigen is unknown. Using a J-beta primer mix together with a sample-barcoded 5' primer, a second PCR was run for 7 to 11 cycles. TCRdb reprocessed the 5' RACE reads with MiXCR, giving one entry per CDR3 protein. The sample has about 1.6 million distinct CDR3 sequences; about 35% are singletons. This entry belongs to a study of blood T cells in healthy people across ages. Whole-study results and caveats: Greater diversity and more naive CD4+ cells were seen in long-lived donors than in aged donors.

Germline CDR1 and CDR2: DFQATT and SNEGSKA (reference sequence). This CDR3 is built from 14 residues. The J gene is TRBJ2-1, the V gene TRBV20-1, with D perhaps assigned TRBD1 or TRBD2 (5 bases each). The assigned J gene may be wrong: the sequence end matches TRBJ2-7 better. This receptor was obtained from a woman aged 30 to 39 in good health. Sequences were obtained from blood. CDR3 loop: CSANSGATSYEQYF. The DNA of the CDR3 is TGCAGTGCTAATTCCGGGGCAACATCCTACGAGCAGTACTTC.